The 30 T cell receptor beta chains below were found in one sample sequenced in a study of blood T cell repertoires in COVID-19. Here immunoSEQ multiplex PCR was the method, and the copy in TCRdb shows in-frame clones only, minus some. The table has about 240,000 clones, about 82% seen once. The sample comprised peripheral blood. The receptor set was obtained from an older woman with active or convalescent COVID-19.

The chain employs TRBV6-5 and TRBJ2-5, with TRBD2 matching 12 bases. This CDR3 spans 15 amino acids. J lost 3 bases, V lost 6 bases, and 5 bases had no gene match. CDR1 is MNHEY and CDR2 is SVGAGI in the germline V gene. The CDR3 DNA reads TGTGCCAGCAGGGTGACTAGCGGGGGTGAAGAGACCCAGTACTTC. Translated: CASRVTSGGEETQYF.

This sequence joins TRBV5-5 and TRBJ1-5, with D hard to call. V dropped 0 bases and J dropped 6 bases, with 7 bases sitting between them. This CDR3 is 13 amino acids long. The V gene's germline CDR1 is SGHKS and CDR2 YYEKEE (reference sequence). In DNA form, the CDR3 reads TGTGCCAGCAGCTTGGCCCTTATTCAGCCCCAGCATTTT. Translating gives CASSLALIQPQHF.

This rearrangement joins TRBV3-1 (or the pseudogene TRBV3-2) to TRBJ2-7, with 10 nucleotides matching TRBD1. CDR1 LGHDT and CDR2 YNNKEL come from the germline V gene (reference sequence). The J segment lost 6 bases and the V segment lost 4 bases, leaving 3 bases of the junction unmatched. The CDR3 covers 13 residues. The CDR3 sequence is CASSLTGGGEQYV. The CDR3 bases are TGTGCCAGCAGCCTGACAGGGGGCGGCGAGCAGTACGTC.

The genes are TRBV24-1 and TRBJ1-5; 7 bases are shared with TRBD1. Looked up from germline, CDR1 is KGHDR and CDR2 is SFDVKD. This CDR3 region has 16 residues. The junction had 7 bases not matched to a gene; V was cut back by 5 bases and J by 1 base. The CDR3 protein is CATSGGTGESNQPQHF. Written as DNA, the CDR3 is TGTGCCACCAGTGGGGGTACAGGGGAAAGCAATCAGCCCCAGCATTTT.

J is TRBJ2-6 and V is TRBV3-1 (or the pseudogene TRBV3-2); tentative D call: TRBD1 (5 bases). Germline V gene lookup returns CDR1 LGHDT and CDR2 YNNKEL (reference sequence). V was shortened by 1 base and J by 4 bases, with 17 bases between the two germline ends. The CDR3 is 18 amino acids. The DNA for the CDR3 is TGTGCCAGCAGCCAAGCCGAGAGGACCGCAGGGGGGGCCAACGTCCTGACTTTC. It yields the protein CASSQAERTAGGANVLTF.

The chain couples TRBV5-6 to TRBJ2-7; 10 positions match TRBD2. CDR1 and CDR2 (germline): SGHDT, YYEEEE. With V trimmed by 4 bases and J by 3 bases, 10 bases remained unmatched. The CDR3 length is 16 residues. The CDR3 region has the DNA TGTGCCAGCAGCCCTGGACTAGCGGAGGCACGCTACGAGCAGTACTTC. Its translation is CASSPGLAEARYEQYF.

The V gene is TRBV7-9, the J gene TRBJ2-3; 10 nucleotides agree with TRBD2. The trim removed 3 bases at V and 2 bases at J, leaving 5 bases unmatched. Per the germline V gene, CDR1 is SEHNR and CDR2 is FQNEAQ (reference sequence). The CDR3 consists of 16 residues. CDR3 DNA sequence: TGTGCCAGCAGCTTGACAACTAGCGGGGACACAGATACGCAGTATTTT. Protein product: CASSLTTSGDTDTQYF.

Note on this clone: This CDR3 is also generated by other DNA sequences in the sample. V gene TRBV28 combines with J gene TRBJ1-3; possibly TRBD1 for D (6 bases). Germline CDR1 is MDHEN and CDR2 is SYDVKM. Trimming took 3 bases from V and 1 from J, leaving 7 bases between them. The CDR3 spans 14 residues. This CDR3 reads CASSFRGSGNTIYF. The CDR3 DNA reads as TGTGCCAGCAGTTTTAGGGGGTCTGGAAACACCATATATTTT. The variable domain in full, with the rest retrieved from reference TRBV28 and TRBJ1-3, is DVKVTQSSRYLVKRTGEKVFLECVQDMDHENMFWYRQDPGLGLRLIYFSYDVKMKEKGDIPEGYSVSREKKERFSLILESASTNQTSMYLCASSFRGSGNTIYFGEGSWLTVV.

The V call is TRBV2, the J call TRBJ1-5; D is uncertain. Trimming cost V 0 bases and J 6 bases, with 15 bases left between them. This CDR3 contains 16 residues. Germline V gene sequence: CDR1 SNHLY, CDR2 FYNNEI. CDR3: CASSEALQWPSQPQHF. The CDR3 region has the DNA TGTGCCAGCAGTGAAGCGCTTCAGTGGCCGTCTCAGCCCCAGCATTTT.

This clone has only one observation. The chain has TRBV15 and TRBJ2-5, with D possibly being TRBD1 (6 bases). Germline values: CDR1 LNHNV, CDR2 YYDKDF (reference sequence). The CDR3 is made up of 15 amino acids. V was trimmed by 2 bases and J by 2 bases, leaving 12 bases between them. CDR3 sequence reads: CATSRYGQRQETQYF. In nucleotides, the CDR3 is TGTGCCACCAGCAGATACGGACAGAGACAAGAGACCCAGTACTTC. Drawing the rest from reference TRBV15 and TRBJ2-5, the complete variable domain is DAMVIQNPRYQVTQFGKPVTLSCSQTLNHNVMYWYQQKSSQAPKLLFHYYDKDFNNEADTPDNFQSRRPNTSFCFLDIRSPGLGDTAMYLCATSRYGQRQETQYFGPGTRLLVL.

The rearrangement joins TRBV4-1 to TRBJ1-2; tentative D call: TRBD1 (5 bases). The germline gives CDR1 MGHRA, CDR2 YSYEKL. The CDR3 sequence is 13 residues long. The ends were cut back, 4 bases at V and 12 bases at J, with 18 bases in the middle. CDR3 amino acids: CASSPTPGTRNTF. For the CDR3, the DNA is TGCGCCAGCAGCCCAACCCCCGGGACTCGAAACACCTTC.

The chain combines TRBV11-3 with TRBJ2-2; weak D call: TRBD2 (5 bases). The germline V gene encodes CDR1 SGHNT and CDR2 YENEEA. Between the trimmed V and J ends, which lost 5 bases and 6 bases, there was a span of 19 bases. The CDR3 has 16 residues. CDR3 nucleotide sequence: TGTGCCAGCAGCAGAGAGACGGGGTCTAATGCCGGGGAGCTGTTTTTT. Encoded protein: CASSRETGSNAGELFF.

This clone was found once. The chain couples TRBV2 to TRBJ1-1; maybe TRBD1 (6 bases). The CDR3 has 14 amino acids. The V end lost 5 bases, the J end lost 3 bases, and 13 bases lay between the germline ends. Germline values: CDR1 SNHLY, CDR2 FYNNEI. CDR3 sequence (DNA): TGTGCCAGCAGTAAACAGGGTCTGGACACTGAAGCTTTCTTT. This translates into CASSKQGLDTEAFF.

V and J are TRBV5-8 and TRBJ2-3, with D perhaps matching TRBD1 (6 bases). Trimming removed 0 bases from V and 1 base from J, with 6 bases in between. The CDR3 covers 14 residues. Germline assignment: CDR1 SGHTS and CDR2 YDEGEE. This CDR3 is CASSLDRGTDTQYF. CDR3 DNA: TGTGCCAGCAGCTTGGACAGGGGCACAGATACGCAGTATTTT.

V gene TRBV2 combines with J gene TRBJ1-4; possibly TRBD1 for D (5 bases). Germline loops: CDR1 SNHLY, CDR2 FYNNEI. V lost 7 bases, J lost 7 bases, and 16 bases lay in between. CDR3 size: 14 residues. As DNA, the CDR3 is TGTGCCAGCAACTGGGCAGGGTGGGGTGAAAAACTGTTTTTT. This sequence encodes CASNWAGWGEKLFF.

The chain carries TRBV19 and TRBJ1-6; the D gene is possibly TRBD1 (5 bases). Germline values: CDR1 LNHDA, CDR2 SQIVND (reference sequence). Trimming removed 0 bases at V and 11 bases at J, with 14 bases between. The CDR3 runs 15 residues. The CDR3 nucleotides read TGTGCCAGTAGTATAGACCTCAGGGTCCGAACACCCCTCCACTTT. It specifies CASSIDLRVRTPLHF.

There are a few counts of this clone. The chain joins TRBV7-6 to TRBJ2-3, with TRBD1 matching over 8 bases. In germline, CDR1 is SGHVS, CDR2 FNYEAQ. The CDR3 is made up of 16 amino acids. J lost 2 bases, V lost 4 bases, and 8 bases had no gene match. The CDR3 spells CASSSRQGTDTDTQYF. The CDR3 nucleotides are TGTGCCAGCAGCTCCAGACAGGGGACCGACACAGATACGCAGTATTTT.

The genes are TRBV7-2 and TRBJ2-3; weak D call: TRBD1 (6 bases). The CDR3 has 15 amino acids. The germline V and J ends were trimmed by 6 bases and 0 bases, with 13 bases remaining between them. Per germline, CDR1 SGHTA and CDR2 FQGNSA. Here the CDR3 DNA reads TGTGCCAGCAGTCCCGGGACAACTAGCACAGATACGCAGTATTTT. Translated, it gives CASSPGTTSTDTQYF.

This clone was counted between two and nine times. V and J are TRBV6-6 and TRBJ2-5; 7 bases map to TRBD1. This CDR3 comprises 13 residues. The germline V gene has CDR1 MNHNY and CDR2 SVGAGI (reference sequence). Germline trimming cut 5 bases from V and 5 bases from J; bases unmatched to any gene: 5. CDR3 DNA: TGTGCCAGCAGTAAGACAGGGTACGAGACCCAGTACTTC. Translating it yields CASSKTGYETQYF.

The rearrangement joins TRBV13 to TRBJ2-2; 7 nucleotides line up with TRBD2. The CDR3 contains 13 residues. Trimming took 3 bases from V and 9 from J; bases not matched to a gene: 4. Germline V gives CDR1 PRHDT, CDR2 FYEKMQ (reference sequence). In nucleotides, the CDR3 is TGTGCCAGCAGCTTTCCGGGGGGACGGGAGCTGTTTTTT. Protein: CASSFPGGRELFF.

This chain links TRBV19 with TRBJ1-4; 8 bases are a match to TRBD1. The CDR3 sequence is 13 residues long. V shed 7 bases, J shed 5 bases, and the junction held 3 bases outside the gene matches. CDR1 and CDR2 (germline): LNHDA, SQIVND (reference sequence). The CDR3 region is CASMGQANEKLFF. CDR3 coding DNA: TGTGCCAGTATGGGACAGGCCAATGAAAAACTGTTTTTT.

The rearrangement uses TRBV20-1 and TRBJ2-3; D gene ambiguous. V was clipped by 3 bases and J by 2 bases, with 12 bases between them. CDR3 length: 14 amino acids. From germline, CDR1 is DFQATT and CDR2 SNEGSKA (reference sequence). As DNA, the CDR3 is TGCAGTGCTAGTATTCTAGTGAACACAGATACGCAGTATTTT. Translating it yields CSASILVNTDTQYF.

The V and J genes are TRBV5-3 and TRBJ2-7; 14 bases align to TRBD2. TRBV5-3 is an ORF, and what it does is uncertain. The length of the CDR3 is 18 residues. The V and J ends lost 4 bases and 2 bases, in that order; junction bases with no gene match: 11. CDR3 in amino acids: CARSARPGLAGEPYEQYV. In DNA, the CDR3 is TGTGCCAGAAGCGCCAGACCGGGACTAGCGGGGGAGCCCTACGAGCAGTACGTC.

The gene calls are TRBV29-1 and TRBJ2-1; D ambiguous. V shed 2 bases and J shed 4 bases, with 3 bases lying between them. Germline V gives CDR1 SQVTM, CDR2 ANQGSEA. This CDR3 spans 11 amino acids. CDR3 nucleotide sequence: TGCAGCGTTGAACTTTACAATGAGCAGTTCTTC. As protein: CSVELYNEQFF.

The chain has TRBV3-1 (or the pseudogene TRBV3-2) and TRBJ2-1; 9 bases agree with TRBD2. Losses at the gene ends were 3 bases for V and 9 bases for J; bases not matched to a gene: 3. The CDR3 consists of 13 residues. Germline V CDR1 and CDR2: LGHDT, YNNKEL (reference sequence). The CDR3 DNA reads TGTGCCAGCAGCCACGGGACTAGCACTGAGCAGTTCTTC. This translates into CASSHGTSTEQFF.

The chain joins TRBV28 to TRBJ2-7; the match to TRBD1 covers 7 bases. J gave up 2 bases and V 1 base, and 5 bases lay outside the gene matches. The CDR3 spans 15 residues. Per germline, CDR1 MDHEN and CDR2 SYDVKM. This CDR3 reads CASSLSTGVPYEQYV. The CDR3, as DNA: TGTGCCAGCAGTTTATCCACAGGGGTCCCCTACGAGCAGTACGTC.

This chain joins TRBV6-6 and TRBJ2-3; 7 nucleotides match TRBD1. The germline V gene has CDR1 MNHNY and CDR2 SVGAGI (reference sequence). The junction had 15 bases not matched to a gene; V was cut back by 6 bases and J by 3 bases. CDR3 length: 17 amino acids. CDR3 nucleotides: TGTGCCAGCAGACGAGACCTGACAGGGTTTGGGACAGATACGCAGTATTTT. Translating gives CASRRDLTGFGTDTQYF.

The chain links TRBV4-1 to TRBJ1-4; D gene unclear. Trimming removed 2 bases at V and 7 bases at J, with 8 bases between. This CDR3 contains 13 residues. Germline values: CDR1 MGHRA, CDR2 YSYEKL. The CDR3 protein is CASSQTRGEKLFF. The CDR3 DNA reads as TGCGCCAGCAGCCAAACACGGGGTGAAAAACTGTTTTTT.

This clone was observed once. The V gene is TRBV27, the J gene TRBJ1-4; D is perhaps TRBD1 (6 bases). Trimming stripped 3 bases from V and 8 bases from J, with 13 bases between. The CDR3 is made up of 14 amino acids. Germline CDR1 reads MNHEY; CDR2 reads SMNVEV (reference sequence). Here the CDR3 DNA reads TGTGCCAGCAGTTTCAACAGGGAGGGGGAAAAACTGTTTTTT. Translation: CASSFNREGEKLFF. The full variable domain, with the rest looked up from reference TRBV27 and TRBJ1-4, is EAQVTQNPRYLITVTGKKLTVTCSQNMNHEYMSWYRQDPGLGLRQIYYSMNVEVTDKGDVPEGYKVSRKEKRNFPLILESPSPNQTSLYFCASSFNREGEKLFFGSGTQLSVL.

The chain carries TRBV3-1 (or the pseudogene TRBV3-2) and TRBJ2-1; maybe TRBD1 (6 bases). The CDR3 is 16 residues long. Germline V gene data show CDR1 as LGHDT and CDR2 as YNNKEL (reference sequence). V lost 5 bases to trimming and J lost 4 bases, with 18 bases between them. CDR3 DNA sequence: TGTGCCAGCAGCGAACCTCTTGCGCAGGGGTACAATGAGCAGTTCTTC. Amino acids: CASSEPLAQGYNEQFF.